These 16 T cell receptor beta chains share one sample of origin, sequenced in a study of radiotherapy plus CTLA-4 blockade in lung cancer. Clones were sequenced by immunoSEQ multiplex PCR, and TCRdb holds only the in-frame ones, with some missing. The table shows tens of thousands of clones, with more than 75% occurring only once. Sequencing was performed on peripheral blood, taken from a patient treated with radiotherapy plus ipilimumab. These receptors were collected from a human donor with non-small cell lung cancer who had stable disease on radiotherapy plus ipilimumab.

The chain has TRBV7-3 and TRBJ1-1, with D possibly being TRBD1 (6 bases). The CDR3 sequence is 15 residues long. From germline, CDR1 is SGHTA and CDR2 FQGTGA. V was cut by 6 bases and J by 7 bases, with 21 bases left in between. For the CDR3, the DNA is TGTGCCAGCAGTTCCCCCGGGACACCGAAGAGTGAAGCTTTCTTT. It codes for CASSSPGTPKSEAFF.

The rearrangement joins TRBV7-9 to TRBJ1-1; TRBD1 is a possible D gene (6 bases). Trimming removed 5 bases at V and 8 bases at J, with 12 bases between. CDR1 and CDR2 from the germline V gene are SEHNR and FQNEAQ (reference sequence). CDR3 length equals 12 residues. The CDR3 sequence is CASSPHQGEAFF. The CDR3 bases are TGTGCCAGCAGCCCGCACCAGGGGGAAGCTTTCTTT.

This rearrangement joins TRBV30 to TRBJ2-7; D remains unclear. The germline V gene has CDR1 GTSNPN and CDR2 SVGIG (reference sequence). The CDR3 has 12 residues. The ends were cut back, 4 bases at V and 2 bases at J, with 9 bases in the middle. The CDR3 protein is CAWNRGTYEQYF. In nucleotides, the CDR3 is TGTGCCTGGAATAGAGGTACCTACGAGCAGTACTTC.

The genes are TRBV5-6 and TRBJ2-3, with D perhaps given as TRBD1 or TRBD2 (5 bases each). The germline V gene encodes CDR1 SGHDT and CDR2 YYEEEE. V gave up 3 bases and J gave up 0 bases, with 20 bases separating them. The CDR3 spans 18 residues. This CDR3 is CASSSTKLGRVSTDTQYF. The CDR3, as DNA: TGTGCCAGCAGCTCGACTAAACTCGGCAGGGTTAGCACAGATACGCAGTATTTT.

CDR3 nucleotides: TGTGCCAGCAGTGAACTAGCGGGAGACACCGGGGAGCTGTTTTTT. Translation: CASSELAGDTGELFF. V usage is TRBV2 and J usage is TRBJ2-2, with 10 bases aligning to TRBD2. CDR1 is SNHLY, CDR2 FYNNEI, per germline. Unmatched junction bases numbered 0, after V lost 2 bases and J lost 3 bases. This CDR3 spans 15 amino acids.

The sample holds a few counts of this clone. The rearrangement links TRBV19 to TRBJ1-5; 11 bases map to TRBD1. This CDR3 spans 15 amino acids. CDR1 and CDR2 from the germline V gene are LNHDA and SQIVND (reference sequence). Germline trimming cut 6 bases from V and 6 bases from J; bases unmatched to any gene: 7. The CDR3 sequence: CASRAGQGAGQPQHF. CDR3 DNA: TGTGCCAGTAGGGCAGGACAGGGGGCAGGTCAGCCCCAGCATTTT.

The J gene is TRBJ2-5, the V gene TRBV11-2, with D hard to call. Germline V CDR1 and CDR2: SGHAT, FQNNGV. This CDR3 is built from 13 residues. V was shortened by 1 base and J by 8 bases, with 11 bases between the two germline ends. The CDR3 nucleotides read TGTGCCAGCAGCTTAGCTCCCAGTAAAACCCAGTACTTC. This gives the protein CASSLAPSKTQYF.

This clone turned up a few times. The V and J genes are TRBV2 and TRBJ1-6; D is perhaps TRBD1 (6 bases). CDR1 and CDR2 from the germline V gene are SNHLY and FYNNEI. The CDR3 has 14 amino acids. Trimming removed 9 bases at V and 7 bases at J, with 16 bases between. The CDR3 sequence: CARHGGRNNSPLHF. In DNA, the CDR3 is TGTGCCAGGCACGGGGGGCGCAACAATTCACCCCTCCACTTT. Using reference TRBV2 and TRBJ1-6 for the parts outside the CDR3, the full variable domain is EPEVTQTPSHQVTQMGQEVILRCVPISNHLYFYWYRQILGQKVEFLVSFYNNEISEKSEIFDDQFSVERPDGSNFTLKIRSTKLEDSAMYFCARHGGRNNSPLHFGNGTRLTVT.

This clone was seen more than once but under ten times. V usage is TRBV4-1 and J usage is TRBJ2-1; 11 bases agree with TRBD2. The ends lost 0 bases at V and 6 bases at J; junction bases unmatched: 10. The CDR3 covers 18 residues. Germline CDR1 is MGHRA and CDR2 is YSYEKL. The CDR3 coding sequence is TGCGCCAGCAGCCAAGACAGCTCCGGGACTAGCGGCCTCAATGAGCAGTTCTTC. As protein: CASSQDSSGTSGLNEQFF.

The V and J genes are TRBV19 and TRBJ1-2; D remains ambiguous. V dropped 2 bases and J dropped 4 bases, with 14 bases sitting between them. The CDR3 has 15 residues. Germline lookup yields CDR1 LNHDA and CDR2 SQIVND (reference sequence). The CDR3 loop reads CASSISEGSTYGYTF. The CDR3 DNA sequence: TGTGCCAGTAGTATATCTGAGGGCAGCACCTATGGCTACACCTTC.

V gene TRBV5-1 combines with J gene TRBJ1-2; 8 nucleotides line up with TRBD1. V shed 4 bases and J 1 base; nucleotides not matched to a gene: 12. The CDR3 loop spans 17 amino acids. Germline lookup yields CDR1 SGHRS and CDR2 YFSETQ. The CDR3 reads CASSIGQGLLDNYGYTF. CDR3 nucleotides: TGCGCCAGCAGCATAGGACAGGGCCTACTCGATAACTATGGCTACACCTTC.

V gene TRBV11-2 combines with J gene TRBJ2-7; 11 bases align to TRBD1. Per the germline V gene, CDR1 is SGHAT and CDR2 is FQNNGV. The CDR3 totals 16 residues. V was clipped by 1 base and J by 3 bases; unmatched bases: 5. The CDR3 region has the DNA TGTGCCAGCAGCTTAGCCGGGACAGGGGGACGCTACGAGCAGTACTTC. Translating it yields CASSLAGTGGRYEQYF.

The J gene is TRBJ2-5, the V gene TRBV11-2, with 7 bases fitting TRBD2. Losses at the gene ends were 3 bases for V and 11 bases for J; bases not matched to a gene: 12. The CDR3 runs 14 residues. The germline V gene has CDR1 SGHAT and CDR2 FQNNGV. CDR3 region: CASSFVGGNGEQYF. The CDR3 DNA is TGTGCCAGCAGCTTCGTGGGAGGGAACGGGGAGCAGTACTTC.

The chain couples TRBV18 to TRBJ1-4; D not certain. The V gene lost 4 bases and the J gene lost 4 bases, with 7 bases spanning the gap. The germline V gene has CDR1 KGHSH and CDR2 LQKENI. The CDR3 is 13 amino acids. The CDR3 DNA reads TGTGCCAGCTCACGGGGAGGTAATGAAAAACTGTTTTTT. This translates into CASSRGGNEKLFF. Full variable domain (remainder filled in from reference TRBV18 and TRBJ1-4): NAGVMQNPRHLVRRRGQEARLRCSPMKGHSHVYWYRQLPEEGLKFMVYLQKENIIDESGMPKERFSAEFPKEGPSILRIQQVVRGDSAAYFCASSRGGNEKLFFGSGTQLSVL.

The chain links TRBV10-1 to TRBJ2-1, with 8 bases that match TRBD2. V trimming: 0 bases; J trimming: 4 bases; junction bases outside the gene matches: 8. Germline-derived CDR1 and CDR2 are WNHNN and SYGVQD (reference sequence). The CDR3 loop spans 17 amino acids. CDR3 coding DNA: TGCGCCAGCAGTGAGTCGAGGGTAGCGGGGCGTTACAATGAGCAGTTCTTC. This sequence encodes CASSESRVAGRYNEQFF.

The rearrangement uses TRBV29-1 and TRBJ2-3; tentative D call: TRBD1 (5 bases). V was pared by 3 bases and J by 1 base, with 14 bases between. Germline CDR1 is SQVTM and CDR2 is ANQGSEA. This CDR3 has 15 amino acids. The CDR3 region is CSVEGQEGGTDTQYF. In DNA form, the CDR3 reads TGCAGCGTTGAGGGGCAGGAAGGGGGCACAGATACGCAGTATTTT.